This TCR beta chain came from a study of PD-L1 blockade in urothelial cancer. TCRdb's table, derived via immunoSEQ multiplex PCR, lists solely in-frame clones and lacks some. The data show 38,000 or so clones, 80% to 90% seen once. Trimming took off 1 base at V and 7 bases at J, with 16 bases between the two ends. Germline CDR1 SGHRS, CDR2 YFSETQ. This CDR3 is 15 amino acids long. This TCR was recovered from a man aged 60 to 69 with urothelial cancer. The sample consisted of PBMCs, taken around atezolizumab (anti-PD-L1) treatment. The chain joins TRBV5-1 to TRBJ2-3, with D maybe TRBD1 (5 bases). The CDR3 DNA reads TGCGCCAGCAGCTTGTCTACAGGCTTGGTATATACGCAGTATTTT. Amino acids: CASSLSTGLVYTQYF.